The rows below give T cell receptor beta chains drawn from one sample of a study of identical twins. One entry per CDR3 protein results from TCRdb running MiXCR on the 5' RACE reads. Counted here are 600,000 to 850,000 distinct CDR3 sequences, over 15% occurring once; the ten biggest clones make up around 13%. This sample also belongs to another study, concerning T cells expressing NK-cell markers.

Source material: PBMCs. These receptors were taken from a woman between 18 and 30 years old in good health. Each CDR3 is given with its conserved first and last residue. A D gene is named only where the DNA matches it firmly. Not every row has a clone size; where given, it reads once, few, many or a size class.

v_call	j_call	d_call	clone_size	cdr3_aa	cdr3_nt
TRBV5-1	TRBJ2-1	-	few	CASSFGTEQFF	TGCGCCAGCAGCTTTGGGACAGAGCAGTTCTTC
TRBV10-3	TRBJ2-1	-	-	CAIGRGEQFF	TGTGCCATCGGCCGGGGGGAGCAGTTCTTC
TRBV5-1	TRBJ2-3	-	few	CASSFYDGNTDTQYF	TGCGCCAGCAGCTTTTACGACGGTAACACAGATACGCAGTATTTT
TRBV14	TRBJ2-1	-	-	CASSQPRGLNYNEQFF	TGTGCCAGCAGCCAACCTCGGGGCCTTAACTACAATGAGCAGTTCTTC
TRBV11-2	TRBJ1-1	-	few	CASSLRPLTEAFF	TGTGCCAGCAGCTTAAGGCCCCTAACTGAAGCTTTCTTT
TRBV15	TRBJ1-1	-	few	CATSRDAGREAFF	TGTGCCACCAGCAGAGATGCGGGACGTGAAGCTTTCTTT
TRBV5-1	TRBJ2-1	TRBD2	many	CASSPLAGVGNEQFF	TGCGCCAGCAGCCCGCTAGCGGGGGTAGGCAATGAGCAGTTCTTC
TRBV5-1	TRBJ2-3	TRBD2	-	CASSLAVAGVTDTQYF	TGCGCCAGCAGCTTGGCCGTGGCGGGGGTCACAGATACGCAGTATTTT
TRBV19	TRBJ2-3	TRBD1	-	CASSQGQGVNTQYF	TGTGCCAGTAGTCAAGGACAGGGGGTGAATACGCAGTATTTT
TRBV12-3/TRBV12-4	TRBJ2-1	-	many	CASKGALAGNEQFF	TGTGCCAGCAAGGGGGCACTAGCTGGCAATGAGCAGTTCTTC
TRBV7-8	TRBJ1-5	-	-	CASSPGAGVNQPQHF	TGTGCCAGCAGCCCCGGGGCCGGGGTCAATCAGCCCCAGCATTTT
TRBV7-9	TRBJ2-3	TRBD2	-	CASSPYSGTSLQYF	TGTGCCAGCAGCCCCTACTCCGGGACTAGCCTGCAGTATTTT
TRBV3-1	TRBJ1-4	-	once	CASSQGRRFGKLFF	TGTGCCAGCAGCCAGGGGCGCCGGTTTGGGAAACTGTTTTTT
TRBV5-6	TRBJ2-1	-	-	CASSGQGTSSRKQFF	TGTGCCAGCAGCGGACAGGGGACTAGCTCCCGAAAGCAGTTCTTC
TRBV7-9	TRBJ2-1	-	-	CASSFWDRDNEQFF	TGTGCCAGCAGCTTTTGGGATCGTGACAATGAGCAGTTCTTC
TRBV20-1	TRBJ2-3	TRBD2	many	CSARLAADTQYF	TGCAGTGCTAGGCTAGCGGCAGATACGCAGTATTTT
TRBV28	TRBJ2-1	TRBD1	-	CASSSNTKRTGRNEQFF	TGTGCCAGCAGTTCTAATACCAAACGGACAGGGCGGAATGAGCAGTTCTTC
TRBV7-8	TRBJ2-1	-	-	CASRDVGGSYNEQFF	TGTGCCAGCAGAGATGTGGGGGGCTCCTACAATGAGCAGTTCTTC
TRBV5-1	TRBJ2-7	-	-	CASSLARGESYEQYF	TGCGCCAGCAGCTTGGCCAGGGGAGAGTCCTACGAGCAGTACTTC
TRBV7-2	TRBJ2-1	TRBD2	few	CASRGEGLAGAEQFF	TGTGCCAGCAGGGGAGAGGGACTAGCGGGGGCGGAGCAGTTCTTC
TRBV6-5	TRBJ1-2	-	few	CASSTLVTPFYGYTF	TGTGCCAGCAGTACCCTGGTAACACCGTTCTATGGCTACACCTTC
TRBV9	TRBJ2-1	-	few	CASSVGPSRGEQFF	TGTGCCAGCAGCGTAGGGCCTTCACGGGGTGAGCAGTTCTTC
TRBV5-5	TRBJ1-2	-	few	CASSPGPGGYGYTF	TGTGCCAGCAGCCCGGGACCTGGCGGCTATGGCTACACCTTC
TRBV5-1	TRBJ1-5	-	few	CASSLVDSLNQPQHF	TGCGCCAGCAGCTTGGTTGATTCTCTCAATCAGCCCCAGCATTTT
TRBV6-1	TRBJ2-1	-	few	CASKAGSSYNEQFF	TGTGCCAGCAAGGCGGGGAGCTCCTACAATGAGCAGTTCTTC
TRBV20-1	TRBJ2-3	TRBD2	few	CSARVGLSTDTQYF	TGCAGTGCTAGAGTGGGACTAAGCACAGATACGCAGTATTTT
TRBV30	TRBJ2-1	-	-	CAWNRGPSYNEQFF	TGTGCCTGGAATCGGGGACCATCATACAATGAGCAGTTCTTC
TRBV12-3/TRBV12-4	TRBJ2-4	TRBD1	-	CASSYGRGLGIQNF	TGTGCCAGCAGTTACGGCAGGGGGCTAGGAATTCAGAACTTC
TRBV20-1	TRBJ2-4	TRBD2	-	CAGGGDSKNIQYF	TGCGCGGGGGGGGGAGATTCCAAAAACATTCAGTACTTC
TRBV10-1	TRBJ1-6	-	-	CASSESIGGNSPLHF	TGCGCCAGCAGTGAGTCAATCGGGGGTAATTCACCCCTCCACTTT
TRBV6-5	TRBJ1-4	-	-	CASSYYTGSSEKLFF	TGTGCCAGCAGTTACTATACCGGGTCTAGCGAAAAACTGTTTTTT
TRBV29-1	TRBJ2-3	TRBD2	-	CSVRGTSEVLDTQYF	TGCAGCGTTCGAGGGACTAGCGAGGTATTAGATACGCAGTATTTT
TRBV12-3/TRBV12-4	TRBJ2-1	TRBD1	many	CASSTRTGNVDEQFF	TGTGCCAGCAGTACCCGGACAGGGAATGTCGATGAGCAGTTCTTC
TRBV20-1	TRBJ2-1	TRBD2	-	CSARVTASGYYNEQFF	TGCAGTGCTAGAGTTACGGCTAGCGGGTATTACAATGAGCAGTTCTTC
TRBV20-1	TRBJ2-5	-	few	CSLTGRALGETQYF	TGCAGTCTCACCGGACGGGCCTTGGGGGAGACCCAGTACTTC
TRBV9	TRBJ2-1	TRBD2	-	CASSVPGTSGRGEQFF	TGTGCCAGCAGCGTCCCTGGGACTAGCGGGAGAGGGGAGCAGTTCTTC
TRBV12-3/TRBV12-4	TRBJ2-7	TRBD1	few	CASTDRGGYEQYF	TGTGCCAGCACCGACAGGGGAGGCTACGAGCAGTACTTC
TRBV27	TRBJ2-5	TRBD2	-	CASQATSGGYQETQYF	TGTGCCAGCCAAGCGACTAGCGGGGGATACCAAGAGACCCAGTACTTC
TRBV20-1	TRBJ1-1	TRBD1	-	CSARAGTEEAFF	TGCAGTGCTAGAGCCGGGACAGAAGAAGCTTTCTTT
TRBV7-3	TRBJ2-1	-	-	CASSPQGGGFNEQFF	TGTGCCAGCAGCCCGCAGGGCGGAGGGTTTAATGAGCAGTTCTTC
TRBV5-1	TRBJ1-5	-	many	CASSWDGDQPQHF	TGCGCCAGCAGCTGGGACGGGGATCAGCCCCAGCATTTT